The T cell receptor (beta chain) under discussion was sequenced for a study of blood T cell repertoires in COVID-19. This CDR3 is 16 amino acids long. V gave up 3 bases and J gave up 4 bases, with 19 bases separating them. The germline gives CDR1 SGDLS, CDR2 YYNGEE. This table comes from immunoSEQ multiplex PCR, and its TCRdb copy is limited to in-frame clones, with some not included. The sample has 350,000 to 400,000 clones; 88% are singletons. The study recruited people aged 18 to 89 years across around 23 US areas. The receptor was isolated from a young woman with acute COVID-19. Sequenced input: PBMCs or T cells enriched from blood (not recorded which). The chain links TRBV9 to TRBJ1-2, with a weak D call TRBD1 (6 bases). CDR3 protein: CASSAHREELAYGYTF. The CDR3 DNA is TGTGCCAGCAGCGCTCACAGGGAAGAGTTGGCCTATGGCTACACCTTC.